This is a list of T cell receptor beta chains from one sample in a study of OX40 agonist ivuxolimab in advanced cancers. Sequencing was performed with immunoSEQ multiplex PCR; in TCRdb, only in-frame clones are kept and a portion is missing. The sample records about 48,000 clones, more than 85% being singletons. Source: CD4+ or CD8+ T cells sorted from blood, taken in a trial of the OX40 agonist ivuxolimab. The receptor source for this set is an adult with an advanced solid tumor such as melanoma, head and neck, liver or kidney cancer. Both conserved end residues are part of each CDR3. Each record gives: J gene, V gene, D gene, clone size, CDR3 DNA, CDR3 protein. A D gene is named only where the DNA matches it firmly. Not every row has a clone size; where given, it reads once, few, many or a size class.

J: TRBJ2-1; V: TRBV5-6; D: .; size: few; DNA: TGTGCCAGCACCGACCGGGCCTACAATGAGCAGTTCTTC; CDR3: CASTDRAYNEQFF
J: TRBJ2-7; V: TRBV7-2; D: .; size: .; DNA: TGTGCCAGCAGCTTAGATCTCGGATCCTACGAGCAGTACTTC; CDR3: CASSLDLGSYEQYF
J: TRBJ1-2; V: TRBV7-8; D: TRBD1; size: .; DNA: TGTGCCAGCAGCTTAACGACAGGGGAGAACTATGGCTACACCTTC; CDR3: CASSLTTGENYGYTF
J: TRBJ2-5; V: TRBV7-9; D: .; size: .; DNA: TGTGCCAGCATCAAAGGGTGGGCAAGCGAAGAGACCCAGTACTTC; CDR3: CASIKGWASEETQYF
J: TRBJ2-1; V: TRBV19; D: .; size: .; DNA: TGTGCCAGTAGTATTGCTCACAATGAGCAGTTCTTC; CDR3: CASSIAHNEQFF
J: TRBJ1-5; V: TRBV28; D: TRBD1; size: .; DNA: TGTGCCAGCAGTGGGAGGACAGGGGTTCAGCCCCAGCATTTT; CDR3: CASSGRTGVQPQHF
J: TRBJ2-7; V: TRBV27; D: .; size: .; DNA: TGTGCCAGCAGTTACAGGGCAGAACTCTACGAGCAGTACTTC; CDR3: CASSYRAELYEQYF
J: TRBJ2-1; V: TRBV7-9; D: TRBD2; size: .; DNA: TGTGCCAGCAGCTTAATTGCGGGAGGGCCTGGTGAGCAGTTCTTC; CDR3: CASSLIAGGPGEQFF
J: TRBJ2-1; V: TRBV7-7; D: .; size: .; DNA: TGTGCTAGCAGCTTGAATGTGGTCGTCTACAATGAGCAGTTCTTC; CDR3: CASSLNVVVYNEQFF
J: TRBJ2-3; V: TRBV18; D: .; size: few; DNA: TGTGCCAGCTCACCCTATAGCACAGATACGCAGTATTTT; CDR3: CASSPYSTDTQYF
J: TRBJ2-1; V: TRBV19; D: .; size: .; DNA: TGTGCCAGTAGTAGCTATGGGGGCTCCTACAATGAGCAGTTCTTC; CDR3: CASSSYGGSYNEQFF
J: TRBJ1-2; V: TRBV29-1; D: .; size: .; DNA: TGCAGCGTTGAGTGGGACACAACTAACTATGGCTACACCTTC; CDR3: CSVEWDTTNYGYTF
J: TRBJ2-7; V: TRBV15; D: TRBD1; size: .; DNA: TGTGCCACCAGCAAGAGAGAAGGGACAGGGGGCGAGCAGTACTTC; CDR3: CATSKREGTGGEQYF
J: TRBJ2-5; V: TRBV19; D: .; size: .; DNA: TGTGCCAGTAGTGTAAAGATGGGGGAGACCCAGTACTTC; CDR3: CASSVKMGETQYF
J: TRBJ1-2; V: TRBV19; D: .; size: once; DNA: TGTGCCAGTAGTATAGTCGGACAAAACTATGGCTACACCTTC; CDR3: CASSIVGQNYGYTF
J: TRBJ2-2; V: TRBV19; D: .; size: .; DNA: TGTGCCAGTAGTATCTTAAGCTCCACCGGGGAGCTGTTTTTT; CDR3: CASSILSSTGELFF
J: TRBJ2-7; V: TRBV27; D: TRBD1; size: .; DNA: TGTGCCAGCAGTTTGTACAGGGGGGCCTACGAGCAGTACTTC; CDR3: CASSLYRGAYEQYF
J: TRBJ2-3; V: TRBV19; D: .; size: .; DNA: TGTGCCAGTAGCACACCGAGCACAGATACGCAGTATTTT; CDR3: CASSTPSTDTQYF
J: TRBJ2-2; V: TRBV19; D: .; size: .; DNA: TGTGCCAGTACGACTGATAACACCGGGGAGCTGTTTTTT; CDR3: CASTTDNTGELFF
J: TRBJ2-5; V: TRBV6-4; D: .; size: .; DNA: TGTGCCAGCAGTGATGTACGTTGGGCAGAGACCCAGTACTTC; CDR3: CASSDVRWAETQYF
J: TRBJ2-7; V: TRBV6-6; D: .; size: .; DNA: TGTGCCAGCAGTTACGACACCTCCTACGAGCAGTACTTC; CDR3: CASSYDTSYEQYF
J: TRBJ2-5; V: TRBV7-7; D: TRBD2; size: once; DNA: TGTGCCAGCAGCGCGGGACTAGCGGGGGGTGAGACCCAGTACTTC; CDR3: CASSAGLAGGETQYF
J: TRBJ2-7; V: TRBV5-6; D: .; size: few; DNA: TGTGCCAGCAGCAAGGAGGGCGGTACCTACGAGCAGTACTTC; CDR3: CASSKEGGTYEQYF